The 5 T cell receptor beta chains in this list originate from one sample, sequenced in a study of immune heterogeneity within non-small cell lung tumors. Multiplex PCR relied on 32 V and 13 J primers to amplify TCR beta CDR3. TCRdb ran MiXCR on the multiplex PCR reads and lists one entry per CDR3 protein. The data hold about 5,600 distinct CDR3 sequences, with less than 20% observed a single time. Template material for each sample was 600 to 750 ng of bulk tumor genomic DNA. Several biopsies were collected from each primary tumor during surgery. They were spaced as far apart as possible within the tumor mass. Patients had untreated, newly diagnosed non-small cell lung cancer and underwent curative surgery. Sequenced input: lung tumor tissue. These receptors came from a man in his forties or fifties with non-small cell lung cancer.

By frequency in the sample, this clonotype is medium-sized (0.01 to 0.1%). The chain combines TRBV15 with TRBJ1-1, with D perhaps TRBD1 (5 bases). This CDR3 is 14 amino acids long. CDR1 is LNHNV, CDR2 YYDKDF, per germline (reference sequence). Deletions cut 3 bases from V and 2 bases from J, with 10 bases between. The CDR3 DNA is TGTGCCACCAGCAGCCGGGGCCCTAACACTGAAGCTTTCTTT. As protein: CATSSRGPNTEAFF.

This clonotype was recorded only once. A much more abundant neighbour one base away suggests this may be a read error. The J gene is TRBJ2-7, the V gene TRBV3-1, with D hard to call. Germline lookup yields CDR1 LGHDT and CDR2 YNNKEL (reference sequence). V lost 7 bases to trimming and J lost 2 bases, with 18 bases between them. The CDR3 contains 15 residues. CDR3 coding DNA: TGTGCCAGCATCCTGGGATCGCCGCCAGCCTACGAGCAGTACTTC. It encodes CASILGSPPAYEQYF.

By its share, this clonotype is medium-sized. J is TRBJ2-2 and V is TRBV7-6; possibly TRBD1 for D (6 bases). V lost 5 bases and J lost 1, with 14 bases in between. Germline V gene lookup returns CDR1 SGHVS and CDR2 FNYEAQ. The CDR3 covers 16 residues. CDR3 in amino acids: CASSPLGAMNTGELFF. The DNA for the CDR3 is TGTGCCAGCAGCCCCTTGGGGGCTATGAACACCGGGGAGCTGTTTTTT.

This clonotype is categorized as medium-sized. CDR3 loop: CASSRGGVDTQYF. In nucleotides, the CDR3 is TGTGCCAGCAGTCGGGGGGGGGTGGATACGCAGTATTTT. The V and J genes are TRBV28 and TRBJ2-3; 8 nucleotides align to TRBD2. Germline V gene lookup returns CDR1 MDHEN and CDR2 SYDVKM. CDR3 length equals 13 residues. J was trimmed by 6 bases and V by 5 bases; bases with no gene match: 4.

This clonotype was found many times. The chain recombines TRBV5-1 with TRBJ2-1, with 15 bases identical to TRBD2. The V gene's germline CDR1 is SGHRS and CDR2 YFSETQ. The CDR3 has 15 residues. V lost 3 bases and J lost 10; bases outside the gene matches: 5. For the CDR3, the DNA is TGCGCCAGCAGCTGGACTAGCGGGAGGGTAAACGAGCAGTTCTTC. It specifies CASSWTSGRVNEQFF.